What follows are 5 T cell receptor beta chains derived from one specimen sequenced in a study of T cells after yellow fever vaccination. TCRdb passed the 5' RACE reads through MiXCR, listing each CDR3 protein once. There are around 300,000 distinct CDR3 sequences in the sample; 4.1% occur only once, and around 24% lies in the top ten. The sample consisted of PBMCs, taken 5 days after the yellow fever booster vaccination. These TCRs come from a young man who received the YFV17D yellow fever vaccine.

V gene TRBV3-1 combines with J gene TRBJ2-7; a possible D gene is TRBD1 (6 bases). The CDR3 runs 15 residues. Germline V gives CDR1 LGHDT, CDR2 YNNKEL (reference sequence). Trimming pared 0 bases from V and 6 bases from J, leaving 15 bases between. CDR3 DNA sequence: TGTGCCAGCAGCCAAGACTCGGGGACAAGAGGCGAGCAGTACTTC. Protein product: CASSQDSGTRGEQYF.

The V gene is TRBV6-1, the J gene TRBJ1-2, with no clear D. Germline V gene sequence: CDR1 MNHNS, CDR2 SASEGT. The CDR3 loop spans 12 amino acids. Trimming took 8 bases from V and 8 from J, leaving 15 bases between them. CDR3: CASLHSHGGYTF. CDR3 nucleotide sequence: TGTGCCAGCCTGCACAGCCACGGGGGCTACACCTTC.

This clonotype was seen only a few times. The chain joins TRBV6-1 to TRBJ1-1; 9 nucleotides line up with TRBD1. CDR3 length equals 13 residues. Germline V gene data show CDR1 as MNHNS and CDR2 as SASEGT. V dropped 8 bases and J dropped 0; count of bases not matched to a gene: 1. The CDR3 DNA is TGTGCCAGCGGACAGGGGATGAACACTGAAGCTTTCTTT. Translated: CASGQGMNTEAFF.

This clonotype was counted only a few times. The genes are TRBV6-5 and TRBJ2-7; D gene unclear. This CDR3 has 16 amino acids. Germline-derived CDR1 and CDR2 are MNHEY and SVGAGI. V gave up 3 bases and J gave up 2 bases, with 17 bases separating them. The DNA for the CDR3 is TGTGCCAGCAGTTATTCCCCTCCCCCGGCCCCCTACGAGCAGTACTTC. Protein product: CASSYSPPPAPYEQYF.

This clonotype occurred a few times. CDR3 DNA sequence: TGTGCCAGCAGCCCCACAGGAGGTGAAGGCTACACCTTC. It is translated as CASSPTGGEGYTF. This rearrangement joins TRBV6-6 to TRBJ1-2; TRBD1 is a possible D gene (5 bases). The CDR3 covers 13 residues. CDR1 MNHNY and CDR2 SVGAGI come from the germline V gene (reference sequence). Trimming removed 6 bases from V and 8 bases from J, with 16 bases in between.